Listed here are 26 T cell receptor beta chains from one sample, sequenced in a study of identifying expanded T cells in peripheral blood. This table comes from immunoSEQ multiplex PCR, and its TCRdb copy is limited to in-frame clones, with some not included. Here the sample spans just under 65,000 clones, 87% being singletons. Sequencing used blood. Receptors were obtained from a person between 18 and 75 years old in good health.

Regarding this clone: Other DNA sequences in this sample translate to the same CDR3. This rearrangement joins TRBV7-9 to TRBJ1-1; possible D gene TRBD1, 5 bases. V shed 0 bases and J shed 0 bases, with 8 bases lying between them. From germline, CDR1 is SEHNR and CDR2 FQNEAQ (reference sequence). The CDR3 runs 15 residues. The chain's CDR3 is CASSLAGPMNTEAFF. In DNA, the CDR3 is TGTGCCAGCAGCTTAGCGGGGCCAATGAACACTGAAGCTTTCTTT.

V is TRBV9 and J is TRBJ2-7; TRBD2 might be the D (7 bases). V was clipped by 4 bases and J by 3 bases, with 14 bases between them. Germline CDR1 and CDR2: SGDLS and YYNGEE. The length of the CDR3 is 14 residues. CDR3 nucleotides: TGTGCCAGCAGCCTCGGGGGGCAGGACTACGAGCAGTACTTC. This translates into CASSLGGQDYEQYF. The full variable domain, completed using reference TRBV9 and TRBJ2-7, is DSGVTQTPKHLITATGQRVTLRCSPRSGDLSVYWYQQSLDQGLQFLIQYYNGEERAKGNILERFSAQQFPDLHSELNLSSLELGDSALYFCASSLGGQDYEQYFGPGTRLTVT.

J is TRBJ1-1 and V is TRBV2, with no clear D. V lost 6 bases, J lost 0 bases, and 17 bases lay in between. Germline CDR1 SNHLY, CDR2 FYNNEI. This CDR3 spans 16 amino acids. The DNA of the CDR3 is TGTGCCAGCAGGGTTAGAGACTCACGCTTGAACACTGAAGCTTTCTTT. This translates into CASRVRDSRLNTEAFF.

The chain recombines TRBV28 with TRBJ1-1; D might be TRBD1 (5 bases). The CDR3 has 17 residues. Germline V gene lookup returns CDR1 MDHEN and CDR2 SYDVKM. V was trimmed by 6 bases and J by 1 base, leaving 21 bases between them. The CDR3 spells CASSRGAGGIGNTEAFF. Here the CDR3 DNA reads TGTGCCAGCAGCCGCGGGGCCGGGGGAATCGGGAACACTGAAGCTTTCTTT.

This sequence joins TRBV4-1 and TRBJ2-5; the D gene is possibly TRBD2 (5 bases). Germline V gene data show CDR1 as MGHRA and CDR2 as YSYEKL. V lost 1 base and J 5 bases, leaving 14 bases between the germline ends. The CDR3 consists of 15 residues. Here the CDR3 reads CASSQGSGDYETQYF. CDR3 DNA sequence: TGCGCCAGCAGCCAAGGATCAGGTGACTATGAGACCCAGTACTTC.

The chain carries TRBV19 and TRBJ1-1; TRBD1 is a possible D gene (5 bases). Germline lookup yields CDR1 LNHDA and CDR2 SQIVND (reference sequence). V lost 7 bases and J 0 bases, leaving 12 bases between the germline ends. This CDR3 is 14 amino acids long. CDR3 residues: CASTPGPMNTEAFF. CDR3 sequence (DNA): TGTGCCAGTACCCCGGGACCTATGAACACTGAAGCTTTCTTT.

The chain links TRBV5-1 to TRBJ2-1; 10 nucleotides align to TRBD1. The CDR3 is 14 amino acids. The trim removed 4 bases at V and 8 bases at J, leaving 6 bases unmatched. Germline V gene data show CDR1 as SGHRS and CDR2 as YFSETQ. The CDR3 loop reads CASSTRDRGHEQFF. The CDR3, as DNA: TGCGCCAGCAGCACGCGGGACAGGGGTCATGAGCAGTTCTTC.

CDR3 DNA sequence: TGTGCCAGCAGTCGCACAGGTCCGGTCAATCAGCCCCAGCATTTT. Protein: CASSRTGPVNQPQHF. V and J are TRBV7-2 and TRBJ1-5, with D possibly matching TRBD1 (5 bases). The CDR3 length is 15 residues. With 6 bases removed from V and 3 bases from J, the gap between germline ends came to 15 bases. Germline assignment: CDR1 SGHTA and CDR2 FQGNSA.

This clone came up once. CDR3: CASSSTYTEAFF. CDR3 DNA sequence: TGTGCCAGCAGCTCGACCTACACTGAAGCTTTCTTT. This chain uses TRBV7-9 with TRBJ1-1; D is unclear. V lost 4 bases and J lost 3, with 6 bases in between. The CDR3 sequence is 12 residues long. Germline CDR1 is SEHNR and CDR2 is FQNEAQ (reference sequence).

J is TRBJ2-3 and V is TRBV10-3; 11 bases are shared with TRBD2. The CDR3 is 15 residues long. Germline trimming cut 5 bases from V and 2 bases from J; bases unmatched to any gene: 3. Germline-derived CDR1 and CDR2 are ENHRY and SYGVKD. CDR3 nucleotides: TGTGCCATCAGTTATAGCGGGGGGGACACAGATACGCAGTATTTT. Amino acid sequence: CAISYSGGDTDTQYF.

This clone was counted a few times. J is TRBJ2-2 and V is TRBV10-3, with D hard to call. Trimming took 3 bases from V and 6 from J, leaving 11 bases between them. The CDR3 length is 14 residues. Germline V CDR1 and CDR2: ENHRY, SYGVKD. DNA of the CDR3: TGTGCCATCAGTGAACGGCCCCCCCCCGGGGAGCTGTTTTTT. As protein: CAISERPPPGELFF.

The chain carries TRBV11-2 and TRBJ2-7, with TRBD2 matching 11 bases. After removal of 7 bases from V and 3 bases from J, the junction contained 2 bases not matched to a gene. Germline V lookup: CDR1 SGHAT, CDR2 FQNNGV. There are 13 residues in the CDR3. CDR3 sequence (DNA): TGTGCCAGCAACACTAGCGGGGGCTACGAGCAGTACTTC. Translated, it gives CASNTSGGYEQYF.

In nucleotides, the CDR3 is TGTGCCAGCAGCCAAGAGTGGCCTAGCGGGGGTTCAGGGGCCTACGAGCAGTACTTC. The encoded protein is CASSQEWPSGGSGAYEQYF. The chain carries TRBV4-2 and TRBJ2-7, with 10 bases identical to TRBD2. Trimming at V came to 0 bases and at J to 2 bases, leaving 13 bases not matched to a gene. CDR3 length equals 19 residues. Germline CDR1 reads LGHNA; CDR2 reads YNFKEQ.

The CDR3: CASGTSYTDTQYF. The CDR3 nucleotides read TGTGCCAGTGGAACAAGCTACACAGATACGCAGTATTTT. The chain is built from TRBV28 and TRBJ2-3; D remains ambiguous. Per germline, CDR1 MDHEN and CDR2 SYDVKM. This CDR3 region has 13 residues. V was clipped by 9 bases and J by 2 bases, with 12 bases between them. Full variable domain (outside the CDR3, taken from reference TRBV28 and TRBJ2-3): DVKVTQSSRYLVKRTGEKVFLECVQDMDHENMFWYRQDPGLGLRLIYFSYDVKMKEKGDIPEGYSVSREKKERFSLILESASTNQTSMYLCASGTSYTDTQYFGPGTRLTVL.

This clone was recorded once. The V gene is TRBV30, the J gene TRBJ1-5; no clear D. The CDR3 is 14 residues long. V lost 0 bases and J 4 bases, leaving 10 bases between the germline ends. The germline V gene has CDR1 GTSNPN and CDR2 SVGIG (reference sequence). CDR3 sequence reads: CAWSVAALNQPQHF. The CDR3 DNA is TGTGCCTGGAGTGTCGCGGCCCTAAATCAGCCCCAGCATTTT. The whole variable domain, remainder taken from reference TRBV30 and TRBJ1-5, is SQTIHQWPATLVQPVGSPLSLECTVEGTSNPNLYWYRQAAGRGLQLLFYSVGIGQISSEVPQNLSASRPQDRQFILSSKKLLLSDSGFYLCAWSVAALNQPQHFGDGTRLSIL.

The chain employs TRBV19 and TRBJ2-3, with a tentative D call TRBD2 (5 bases). In germline, CDR1 is LNHDA, CDR2 SQIVND (reference sequence). The CDR3 has 13 amino acids. V was pared by 7 bases and J by 3 bases, with 11 bases between. DNA for the CDR3: TGTGCCAGTAAAAAGCGGTTGACAGATACGCAGTATTTT. Protein: CASKKRLTDTQYF.

The chain links TRBV19 to TRBJ2-2; 9 bases fit TRBD1. The CDR3 spans 13 residues. V was pared by 7 bases and J by 5 bases, with 2 bases of the junction left unmatched. In germline, CDR1 is LNHDA, CDR2 SQIVND (reference sequence). CDR3 sequence: CASMGQGTGELFF. CDR3 bases: TGTGCCAGTATGGGACAGGGTACCGGGGAGCTGTTTTTT.

This clone was found once. The J gene is TRBJ2-6, the V gene TRBV6-4; D might be TRBD2 (7 bases). The CDR3 is 16 amino acids. With 4 bases removed from V and 1 base from J, the gap between germline ends came to 11 bases. Germline values: CDR1 MRHNA, CDR2 SNTAGT. CDR3 in amino acids: CASSGGGVSGANVLTF. DNA of the CDR3: TGTGCCAGCAGTGGAGGGGGGGTGTCTGGGGCCAACGTCCTGACTTTC.

The chain recombines TRBV10-1 with TRBJ1-4; no firm D call. The germline V gene has CDR1 WNHNN and CDR2 SYGVQD (reference sequence). This CDR3 spans 13 amino acids. With 4 bases removed from V and 14 bases from J, the gap between germline ends came to 17 bases. This CDR3 is CASSGPSPNILFF. The CDR3 nucleotides are TGCGCCAGCAGTGGTCCTTCCCCTAATATTCTGTTTTTT.

The V call is TRBV11-2, the J call TRBJ2-7; D is ambiguous. The CDR3 spans 14 residues. Trimming removed 1 base from V and 3 bases from J, with 10 bases in between. Germline CDR1 is SGHAT and CDR2 is FQNNGV. The CDR3 bases are TGTGCCAGCAGCTTAGGTGGAAATTACTACGAGCAGTACTTC. Encoded protein: CASSLGGNYYEQYF. Full variable domain (outside the CDR3, taken from reference TRBV11-2 and TRBJ2-7): EAGVAQSPRYKIIEKRQSVAFWCNPISGHATLYWYQQILGQGPKLLIQFQNNGVVDDSQLPKDRFSAERLKGVDSTLKIQPAKLEDSAVYLCASSLGGNYYEQYFGPGTRLTVT.

The V call is TRBV15, the J call TRBJ2-1, with D maybe TRBD1 (6 bases). This CDR3 is 15 amino acids long. The germline gives CDR1 LNHNV, CDR2 YYDKDF (reference sequence). V lost 0 bases and J 12 bases, leaving 18 bases between the germline ends. DNA for the CDR3: TGTGCCACCAGCAGAGATCTTCAGGAGACAGGTGGGCAGTTCTTC. Translated, it gives CATSRDLQETGGQFF.

The J gene is TRBJ2-1, the V gene TRBV6-4; 7 nucleotides align to TRBD2. Trimming at V came to 5 bases and at J to 7 bases, leaving 5 bases not matched to a gene. The CDR3 loop spans 13 amino acids. Germline CDR1 reads MRHNA; CDR2 reads SNTAGT. CDR3 in amino acids: CASSLRERNEQFF. CDR3 sequence (DNA): TGTGCCAGCAGTTTGCGGGAGAGGAATGAGCAGTTCTTC.

The rearrangement uses TRBV4-1 and TRBJ2-1, with TRBD2 as a possible D gene (5 bases). The germline V and J ends were trimmed by 4 bases and 5 bases, with 18 bases remaining between them. Per the germline V gene, CDR1 is MGHRA and CDR2 is YSYEKL. This CDR3 comprises 16 residues. The CDR3 DNA sequence: TGCGCCAGCAGCCCCCTGACCAGCGGCGTCAACAATGAGCAGTTCTTC. Translating it yields CASSPLTSGVNNEQFF.

The chain uses TRBV4-1 and TRBJ2-7; 8 bases are shared with TRBD2. This CDR3 has 15 amino acids. The germline V gene encodes CDR1 MGHRA and CDR2 YSYEKL. Trimming at V came to 2 bases and at J to 4 bases, leaving 7 bases not matched to a gene. DNA of the CDR3: TGCGCCAGCAGCCAAAGAAGCGGGAGAGGGTACGAGCAGTACTTC. Residues: CASSQRSGRGYEQYF.

The V call is TRBV7-9, the J call TRBJ2-7; D is unresolved. V dropped 7 bases and J dropped 2 bases, with 9 bases sitting between them. Per the germline V gene, CDR1 is SEHNR and CDR2 is FQNEAQ (reference sequence). The CDR3 sequence is 12 residues long. CDR3 region: CASTPGPYEQYF. In nucleotides, the CDR3 is TGTGCCAGCACCCCTGGTCCCTACGAGCAGTACTTC.

The chain is built from TRBV9 and TRBJ2-7; no definite D call. The V end was cut by 0 bases, the J end by 4 bases, with 8 bases between. The germline gives CDR1 SGDLS, CDR2 YYNGEE. The CDR3 loop spans 13 amino acids. The CDR3 region has the DNA TGTGCCAGCAGCGTAGATCTGGATTACGAGCAGTACTTC. Translation: CASSVDLDYEQYF.